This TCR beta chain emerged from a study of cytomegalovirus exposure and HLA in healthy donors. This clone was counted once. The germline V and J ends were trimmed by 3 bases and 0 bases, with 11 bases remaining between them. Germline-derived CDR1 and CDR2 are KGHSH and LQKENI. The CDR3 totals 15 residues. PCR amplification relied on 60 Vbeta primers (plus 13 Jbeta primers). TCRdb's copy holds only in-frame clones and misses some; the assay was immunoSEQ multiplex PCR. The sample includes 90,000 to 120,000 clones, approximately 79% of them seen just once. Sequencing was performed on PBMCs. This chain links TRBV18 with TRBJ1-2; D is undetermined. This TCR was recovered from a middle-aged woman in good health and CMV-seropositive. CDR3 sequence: CASSPPGVPNYGYTF. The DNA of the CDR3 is TGTGCCAGCTCACCCCCGGGAGTACCTAACTATGGCTACACCTTC. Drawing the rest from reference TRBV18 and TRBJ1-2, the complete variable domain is NAGVMQNPRHLVRRRGQEARLRCSPMKGHSHVYWYRQLPEEGLKFMVYLQKENIIDESGMPKERFSAEFPKEGPSILRIQQVVRGDSAAYFCASSPPGVPNYGYTFGSGTRLTVV.